This T cell receptor beta chain was recovered during a study of beta chain features in type 1 diabetes. The study, taken as a whole, reports: Within the patient group, naive, central memory and Treg TCRB repertoires appeared more similar to each other than within healthy donors. Any HLA-type effect on TCRB rearrangement remained unresolved here.

Sequencing targeted expressed TCRB transcripts, as all isolated RNA had been reverse transcribed. The method was immunoSEQ multiplex PCR; TCRdb's version includes in-frame clones alone and lacks a portion of them. This sample has 450,000 to 600,000 clones; over 25% occur once, and the top ten carry around 0.065%. This clone was seen a single time. The antigen remains undetermined. Germline V CDR1 and CDR2: LGHNT, FRNRAP. The V segment lost 2 bases and the J segment 9 bases; nucleotides outside the gene matches: 7. The CDR3 extends over 14 amino acids. The sequence came from a young man in good health. V and J are TRBV12-5 and TRBJ1-5; 7 bases fit TRBD1. Sequencing was carried out using naive CD4+ T cells from blood. The CDR3 coding sequence is TGTGCTAGTGGTTTGACAGTACAGGGGTCGCCCCAGCATTTT. Its translation is CASGLTVQGSPQHF. Full variable domain (rest looked up from reference TRBV12-5 and TRBJ1-5): DARVTQTPRHKVTEMGQEVTMRCQPILGHNTVFWYRQTMMQGLELLAYFRNRAPLDDSGMPKDRFSAEMPDATLATLKIQPSEPRDSAVYFCASGLTVQGSPQHFGDGTRLSIL.